Listed here are 18 T cell receptor beta chains from one sample, sequenced in a study of identical twins. MiXCR, applied by TCRdb to the 5' RACE reads, yields one record per CDR3 protein. The sample consists of approximately 220,000 distinct CDR3 sequences, 6% to 8% of them appearing once. The same sample was also used in a study of yellow fever vaccine responses in identical twins.

The sequencing sample was made of CD8+ T cells sorted from blood. The receptors were gathered from a woman younger than 30 in good health.

This clonotype was seen just once. This sequence joins TRBV29-1 and TRBJ1-1, with D possibly matching TRBD1 (6 bases). Germline lookup yields CDR1 SQVTM and CDR2 ANQGSEA. Trimming removed 1 base from V and 11 bases from J, with 23 bases in between. There are 15 residues in the CDR3. CDR3 amino acids: CSVEVGGSSHPGAFF. The CDR3 nucleotides read TGCAGCGTTGAAGTTGGGGGCTCCTCTCACCCAGGGGCTTTCTTT.

This clonotype has only a few counts. The rearrangement joins TRBV20-1 to TRBJ2-2; D perhaps matches TRBD2 (5 bases). Trimming cost V 5 bases and J 2 bases, with 6 bases left between them. The CDR3 has 12 residues. The germline V gene encodes CDR1 DFQATT and CDR2 SNEGSKA (reference sequence). CDR3 sequence (DNA): TGCAGTGCTCGACTAAACACCGGGGAGCTGTTTTTT. As protein: CSARLNTGELFF.

This clonotype has just a few counts. The chain combines TRBV15 with TRBJ2-3; 10 bases fit TRBD2. The germline gives CDR1 LNHNV, CDR2 YYDKDF (reference sequence). The ends lost 0 bases at V and 1 base at J; junction bases unmatched: 7. This CDR3 is built from 18 residues. CDR3 sequence: CATSRDQAGGSGTDTQYF. CDR3 sequence (DNA): TGTGCCACCAGCAGAGATCAAGCGGGGGGGTCCGGCACAGATACGCAGTATTTT.

This clonotype was counted between two and nine times. This rearrangement joins TRBV6-2 or TRBV6-3 to TRBJ2-1; possibly TRBD2 for D (5 bases). Trimming shortened V by 8 bases and J by 7 bases, and 18 bases separated the two germline ends. Germline CDR1 and CDR2: MNHEY and SVGEGT. The CDR3 is made up of 14 amino acids. In DNA, the CDR3 is TGTGCCAGCCATTCCGGTAGGACGGGGAATGAGCAGTTCTTC. Amino acids: CASHSGRTGNEQFF.

The chain combines TRBV28 with TRBJ2-1; 9 nucleotides line up with TRBD2. Germline V gene lookup returns CDR1 MDHEN and CDR2 SYDVKM. This CDR3 comprises 17 residues. V lost 1 base and J lost 2; bases outside the gene matches: 6. The CDR3 region has the DNA TGTGCCAGCAGTTTATCCGTGGGACTAGCTACCTACAATGAGCAGTTCTTC. This sequence encodes CASSLSVGLATYNEQFF. Filled out from reference TRBV28 and TRBJ2-1, the complete variable domain reads DVKVTQSSRYLVKRTGEKVFLECVQDMDHENMFWYRQDPGLGLRLIYFSYDVKMKEKGDIPEGYSVSREKKERFSLILESASTNQTSMYLCASSLSVGLATYNEQFFGPGTRLTVL.

The chain couples TRBV11-2 to TRBJ1-2; a weak D match, TRBD1 (5 bases). With 5 bases removed from V and 8 bases from J, the gap between germline ends came to 21 bases. CDR1 SGHAT and CDR2 FQNNGV come from the germline V gene. The CDR3 is 15 amino acids. The CDR3: CASSPLPGPRRGYTF. CDR3 coding DNA: TGTGCCAGCAGCCCACTACCGGGACCACGGCGGGGCTACACCTTC.

This clonotype showed up just a few times. V gene TRBV28 combines with J gene TRBJ1-5; the match to TRBD1 covers 7 bases. The CDR3 runs to 15 residues. From germline, CDR1 is MDHEN and CDR2 SYDVKM. Trimming removed 6 bases from V and 7 bases from J; junction bases left unmatched: 12. In DNA form, the CDR3 reads TGTGCCAGCAGGGCCTTGACAGGGTCATTCCAGCCCCAGCATTTT. It yields the protein CASRALTGSFQPQHF.

This clonotype was seen only a few times. V is TRBV7-3 and J is TRBJ2-3; no definite D call. With 6 bases removed from V and 6 bases from J, the gap between germline ends came to 7 bases. The CDR3 sequence is 11 residues long. Germline V gene lookup returns CDR1 SGHTA and CDR2 FQGTGA. The CDR3 here is CASSSNDTQYF. Here the CDR3 DNA reads TGTGCCAGCAGTTCTAATGATACGCAGTATTTT.

The V call is TRBV29-1, the J call TRBJ2-5; weak D call: TRBD1 (6 bases). Trimming removed 6 bases at V and 2 bases at J, with 13 bases between. The CDR3 runs to 13 residues. The germline V gene has CDR1 SQVTM and CDR2 ANQGSEA. The DNA of the CDR3 is TGCAGCGTCGAAACAGGGTTACAAGAGACCCAGTACTTC. Translated: CSVETGLQETQYF.

This clonotype occurred many times. This CDR3 reads CASNRLGYGYTF. In nucleotides, the CDR3 is TGTGCCAGCAACCGGCTAGGCTATGGCTACACCTTC. The chain is built from TRBV12-3 or TRBV12-4 and TRBJ1-2; D call uncertain. V lost 7 bases, J lost 4 bases, and 10 bases lay in between. The CDR3 covers 12 residues.

This clonotype was recorded a few times. The chain joins TRBV7-9 to TRBJ2-2; D may be TRBD1 (5 bases). V was clipped by 4 bases and J by 6 bases, with 9 bases between them. CDR3 length: 13 residues. Germline V gene data show CDR1 as SEHNR and CDR2 as FQNEAQ (reference sequence). DNA for the CDR3: TGTGCCAGCAGCTCAAGGACACCCGGGGAGCTGTTTTTT. Its protein product is CASSSRTPGELFF.

The chain carries TRBV7-2 and TRBJ2-7, with D perhaps given as TRBD1 or TRBD2 (5 bases each). The CDR3 length is 15 residues. V dropped 3 bases and J dropped 4 bases, with 16 bases sitting between them. The germline V gene encodes CDR1 SGHTA and CDR2 FQGNSA. The CDR3 DNA follows: TGTGCCAGCAGCTTTAGTTCGGTTGGGGGTTACGAGCAGTACGTC. Translated, it gives CASSFSSVGGYEQYV.

The CDR3 DNA follows: TGCGCCAGCAGTGATGGCGGGAGCAAGGAGACCCAGTACTTC. Residues: CASSDGGSKETQYF. The chain has TRBV10-1 and TRBJ2-5; TRBD2 agrees at 7 bases. V shed 3 bases and J 5 bases; nucleotides not matched to a gene: 6. CDR3 length: 14 residues. Germline lookup yields CDR1 WNHNN and CDR2 SYGVQD (reference sequence).

The chain carries TRBV3-1 and TRBJ2-2; 10 nucleotides line up with TRBD1. The trim removed 5 bases at V and 1 base at J, leaving 10 bases unmatched. CDR1 is LGHDT and CDR2 is YNNKEL in the germline V gene (reference sequence). There are 18 residues in the CDR3. CDR3 in amino acids: CASSKNRDRGLNTGELFF. The CDR3 coding sequence is TGTGCCAGCAGCAAAAACCGGGACAGGGGCCTGAACACCGGGGAGCTGTTTTTT.

The CDR3 DNA follows: TGTGCCAGCAGCTTAGAGGGGACGGCTTTCAATGAGCAGTTCTTC. It codes for CASSLEGTAFNEQFF. The chain has TRBV7-9 and TRBJ2-1; D is perhaps TRBD1 or TRBD2 (5 bases each). Trimming pared 1 base from V and 6 bases from J, leaving 13 bases between. CDR1 is SEHNR, CDR2 FQNEAQ, per germline (reference sequence). This CDR3 is 15 amino acids long.

This clonotype was detected a few times. The J gene is TRBJ2-5, the V gene TRBV1; TRBD1 is taken as the D call from the table, unchecked against the DNA. TRBV1 is a listed pseudogene. There are 14 residues in the CDR3. The CDR3 region is CTTSRRERVETQYF. DNA of the CDR3: TGCACCACTTCCCGGCGGGAGAGGGTGGAGACCCAGTACTTC.

This clonotype occurred many times. CDR3 loop: CASSLINNEQFF. The DNA for the CDR3 is TGTGCCAGCAGCTTAATAAACAATGAGCAGTTCTTC. This chain joins TRBV7-9 and TRBJ2-1; D is uncertain. CDR3 length equals 12 residues. Between the trimmed V and J ends, which lost 2 bases and 5 bases, there was a span of 4 bases. Germline loops: CDR1 SEHNR, CDR2 FQNEAQ (reference sequence).

Ten or more counts support this clonotype. This sequence joins TRBV14 and TRBJ2-5; no clear D gene. The CDR3 runs 14 residues. V shed 4 bases and J shed 2 bases, with 11 bases lying between them. Germline-derived CDR1 and CDR2 are SGHDN and FVKESK. CDR3 nucleotides: TGTGCCAGCAGCCCCGAGCCTATTCAAGAGACCCAGTACTTC. This gives the protein CASSPEPIQETQYF.